This T cell receptor beta chain was found in a study of cytomegalovirus exposure and HLA in healthy donors. Whole-study findings and limits: Usually a TCR sequence was rare, but some public TCRs were found in many donors. Confirmation in vitro established that three CMV-associated chains were specific for CMV antigens. A classifier reportedly called cytomegalovirus status with high sensitivity and specificity.

The V end was cut by 6 bases, the J end by 8 bases, with 13 bases between. Germline V lookup: CDR1 SQVTM, CDR2 ANQGSEA. The CDR3 is 11 residues long. About this clone itself: What it recognizes is unknown.

Generated by immunoSEQ multiplex PCR, the TCRdb table keeps only in-frame clones and is missing some. The table records 200,000 to 250,000 clones, approximately 87% of them present only once. Sequencing was performed on PBMCs. V and J are TRBV29-1 and TRBJ1-1; maybe TRBD1 (5 bases). The sequence came from a woman under 30 in good health and CMV-seronegative. The CDR3 coding sequence is TGCAGCGTCCGTCAGGGCACAGAAGCTTTCTTT. This translates into CSVRQGTEAFF.